What follows are 20 T cell receptor beta chains derived from one specimen sequenced in a study of T cells in Graves' hyperthyroidism and ophthalmopathy. Amplified TCR beta CDR3 regions came from RNA transcripts. First-round RT-PCR of the TCR CDR3 relied on the HTBI primer set. TCRdb ran MiXCR on the multiplex PCR reads and lists one entry per CDR3 protein. This table has about 550,000 distinct CDR3 sequences, around 20% appearing once. Sequences were obtained from blood. These receptors came from a man between 18 and 35 years old with Graves' hyperthyroidism.

This clonotype was recorded many times. The chain has TRBV24-1 and TRBJ2-7; D is possibly TRBD1 (6 bases). CDR1 is KGHDR, CDR2 SFDVKD, per germline. This CDR3 region has 14 residues. The V gene lost 5 bases and the J gene lost 3 bases, with 13 bases spanning the gap. The CDR3 bases are TGTGCCACCAGTGTCAGGCAGGGGATCTACGAGCAGTACTTC. This translates into CATSVRQGIYEQYF.

This clonotype was seen a few times. The chain carries TRBV7-8 and TRBJ2-7, with TRBD2 identical over 11 bases. In germline, CDR1 is SGHVS, CDR2 FQNEAQ. The ends lost 5 bases at V and 7 bases at J; junction bases unmatched: 10. The CDR3 totals 15 residues. As DNA, the CDR3 is TGTGCCAGCAGCCTAATAGCGGGGGGGCCAGGGGAGCAGTACTTC. It is translated as CASSLIAGGPGEQYF.

This clonotype appeared a few times. A much bigger clone sits one base away, suggesting this may be a read error. The chain combines TRBV7-9 with TRBJ2-2; D is perhaps TRBD2 (5 bases). The CDR3 sequence is 15 residues long. The germline gives CDR1 SEHNR, CDR2 FQNEAQ (reference sequence). CDR3 sequence (DNA): TGTGCCAGCAGCTTAGGGCAAGCTAACACCGGGGAGCTGTGTTTT. This translates into CASSLGQANTGELCF.

This sequence joins TRBV3-1 and TRBJ2-2, with 9 bases that match TRBD1. This CDR3 has 20 residues. The V gene end was trimmed by 4 bases and the J gene end by 4 bases; junction bases not matched to a gene: 19. In germline, CDR1 is LGHDT, CDR2 YNNKEL (reference sequence). DNA of the CDR3: TGTGCCAGCAGCCTGAAACCGGGACAGGGAAATACCTTCGGCACCGGGGAGCTGTTTTTT. It specifies CASSLKPGQGNTFGTGELFF.

This clonotype showed up many times. The V and J genes are TRBV2 and TRBJ2-7; weak D call: TRBD1 (6 bases). This CDR3 has 14 amino acids. Deletions cut 9 bases from V and 2 bases from J, with 17 bases between. Germline V gene data show CDR1 as SNHLY and CDR2 as FYNNEI. CDR3 DNA sequence: TGTGCCAGGCAGGGACACCCGAGTACCTACGAGCAGTACTTC. This codes for CARQGHPSTYEQYF.

This clonotype was seen a few times. The V gene is TRBV12-3 or TRBV12-4, the J gene TRBJ2-7; D tentatively reads TRBD1 or TRBD2 (5 bases each). There are 15 residues in the CDR3. Trimming removed 6 bases at V and 0 bases at J, with 15 bases between. This chain's CDR3 is CASRPGTVSSYEQYF. CDR3 sequence (DNA): TGTGCCAGCAGACCCGGGACGGTGAGCTCCTACGAGCAGTACTTC.

This clonotype was seen repeatedly, ten times or more. This sequence joins TRBV6-1 and TRBJ1-1, with 8 bases fitting TRBD1. The ends lost 8 bases at V and 5 bases at J; junction bases unmatched: 10. Germline V gene sequence: CDR1 MNHNS, CDR2 SASEGT. The CDR3 extends over 14 amino acids. CDR3 sequence: CASSRGQGWTEAFF. The CDR3 region has the DNA TGTGCCAGCTCCCGTGGACAGGGATGGACTGAAGCTTTCTTT.

This clonotype has a count of ten or more. The rearrangement uses TRBV6-5 and TRBJ1-2, with D possibly being TRBD1 (5 bases). The CDR3 runs to 14 residues. Germline assignment: CDR1 MNHEY and CDR2 SVGAGI. V shed 4 bases and J shed 7 bases, with 16 bases lying between them. CDR3 in DNA: TGTGCCAGCAGTTCAGTTCAGGGAAGGTTTGGCTACACCTTC. Protein: CASSSVQGRFGYTF.

The chain combines TRBV10-3 with TRBJ2-7; D perhaps matches TRBD1 (6 bases). This CDR3 has 14 residues. Germline loops: CDR1 ENHRY, CDR2 SYGVKD. Trimming shortened V by 6 bases and J by 0 bases, and 12 bases separated the two germline ends. CDR3 DNA sequence: TGTGCCATCAGAACGGGACACAACTCCTACGAGCAGTACTTC. It encodes CAIRTGHNSYEQYF.

This clonotype was seen only a few times. CDR3 coding DNA: TGTGCCAGCAGTTTATTTGGGACTTTCCTTCAACATTTT. The encoded protein is CASSLFGTFLQHF. J is TRBJ1-5 and V is TRBV28, with D maybe TRBD1 (5 bases). The length of the CDR3 is 13 residues. V was pared by 1 base and J by 16 bases, with 17 bases between. Germline V gene lookup returns CDR1 MDHEN and CDR2 SYDVKM. Supplemented by reference TRBV28 and TRBJ1-5, the full variable domain reads DVKVTQSSRYLVKRTGEKVFLECVQDMDHENMFWYRQDPGLGLRLIYFSYDVKMKEKGDIPEGYSVSREKKERFSLILESASTNQTSMYLCASSLFGTFLQHFGDGTRLSIL.

The rearrangement joins TRBV28 to TRBJ1-4; tentatively, D is TRBD1 (6 bases). This CDR3 region has 14 residues. V lost 6 bases, J lost 8 bases, and 16 bases lay in between. CDR1 and CDR2 from the germline V gene are MDHEN and SYDVKM. The CDR3 is CASSPSGANEKLFF. The DNA of the CDR3 is TGTGCCAGCAGCCCCTCGGGGGCAAACGAAAAACTGTTTTTT.

At least ten counts were recorded for this clonotype. V gene TRBV27 combines with J gene TRBJ1-1; the D is unclear. The germline gives CDR1 MNHEY, CDR2 SMNVEV (reference sequence). V was shortened by 3 bases and J by 4 bases, with 9 bases between the two germline ends. This CDR3 spans 13 amino acids. The CDR3 DNA is TGTGCCAGCAGTTTTATGGGTGGCACTGAAGCTTTCTTT. Translating gives CASSFMGGTEAFF.

This clonotype was seen repeatedly, ten times or more. This may stem from a read error, because a much larger clone lies one nucleotide away. The chain carries TRBV12-3 or TRBV12-4 and TRBJ1-5; D is undetermined. This CDR3 has 13 amino acids. The CDR3 region has the DNA TGTGCCGGCAGCCCATATAGCAATCAGCCCCAGCATTTT. It encodes CAGSPYSNQPQHF.

This clonotype was recorded many times. The chain recombines TRBV28 with TRBJ2-7; D ambiguous. V lost 6 bases, J lost 0 bases, and 3 bases lay in between. This CDR3 contains 11 residues. The germline V gene encodes CDR1 MDHEN and CDR2 SYDVKM. CDR3 amino acids: CASRTSYEQYF. The CDR3 DNA reads TGTGCCAGCAGGACCTCCTACGAGCAGTACTTC.

This clonotype was seen ten or more times. This rearrangement joins TRBV12-3 or TRBV12-4 to TRBJ1-1, with D unresolved. The CDR3 has 15 amino acids. This CDR3 is CATRPGWSMNTEAFF. The CDR3 DNA reads as TGTGCTACCCGGCCAGGTTGGTCTATGAACACTGAAGCTTTCTTT.

This clonotype was seen repeatedly, ten times or more. The chain combines TRBV12-3 or TRBV12-4 with TRBJ1-1, with D hard to call. This CDR3 is built from 14 residues. Trimming cost V 5 bases and J 4 bases, with 14 bases left between them. The CDR3 here is CASSPSHTRTEAFF. The CDR3 region has the DNA TGTGCCAGCAGTCCCTCCCACACGCGCACTGAAGCTTTCTTT.

About this clonotype: Germline is not matched at one junction end, which may reflect a read error. The CDR3 region is CASRPGTASYDQYF. The DNA for the CDR3 is TGTGCCAGCAGGCCCGGGACAGCCTCCTACGATCAGTACTTC. This rearrangement joins TRBV2 to TRBJ2-7, with 7 bases aligning to TRBD1. Germline-derived CDR1 and CDR2 are SNHLY and FYNNEI. This CDR3 contains 14 residues.

This clonotype was recorded at least ten times. V usage is TRBV27 and J usage is TRBJ1-1; 12 bases align to TRBD1. Trimming at V came to 5 bases and at J to 5 bases, leaving 12 bases not matched to a gene. This CDR3 has 17 amino acids. The V gene's germline CDR1 is MNHEY and CDR2 SMNVEV (reference sequence). The CDR3 loop is CASSPPGTGGERTEAFF. In DNA form, the CDR3 reads TGTGCCAGCAGTCCGCCCGGGACAGGGGGCGAGAGGACTGAAGCTTTCTTT.

This clonotype was picked up a small number of times. This chain joins TRBV5-1 and TRBJ2-2, with D possibly TRBD2 on 7 matching bases. The CDR3 runs to 15 residues. Germline V gene sequence: CDR1 SGHRS, CDR2 YFSETQ. Trimming took off 4 bases at V and 4 bases at J, with 14 bases between the two ends. The CDR3 spells CASSIAGALTGELFF. CDR3 DNA: TGCGCCAGCAGCATTGCGGGGGCCCTCACCGGGGAGCTGTTTTTT.

This clonotype has just a few counts. The chain has TRBV28 and TRBJ2-4; tentatively, D is TRBD2 (6 bases). Germline V gene data show CDR1 as MDHEN and CDR2 as SYDVKM. The CDR3 has 15 amino acids. V dropped 4 bases and J dropped 3 bases, with 13 bases sitting between them. Here the CDR3 DNA reads TGTGCCAGCAGTTCCCCTAGCGTTGACAAAAACATTCAGTACTTC. Amino acid sequence: CASSSPSVDKNIQYF.